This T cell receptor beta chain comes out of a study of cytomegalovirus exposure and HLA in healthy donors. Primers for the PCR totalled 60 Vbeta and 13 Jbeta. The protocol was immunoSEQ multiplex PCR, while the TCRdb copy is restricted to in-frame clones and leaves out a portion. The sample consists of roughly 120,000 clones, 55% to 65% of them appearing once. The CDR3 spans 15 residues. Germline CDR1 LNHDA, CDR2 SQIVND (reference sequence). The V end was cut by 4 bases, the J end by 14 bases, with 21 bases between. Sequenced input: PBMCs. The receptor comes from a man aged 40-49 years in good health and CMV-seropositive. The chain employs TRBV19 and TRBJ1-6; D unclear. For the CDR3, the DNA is TGTGCCAGTAGTAGAGCCAGTTCGGGAGATTGGTCCCTCCACTTT. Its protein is CASSRASSGDWSLHF.